This T cell receptor (beta chain) was identified in a study of shared clonotypes between healthy human individuals. Study overall: CD8 memory received one plate per donor, CD8 naive two, CD4 memory three and CD4 naive three.

Study-wide results and caveats: The small donor group covered limited genetic and exposure diversity.

Note on this clone: What it binds is unknown.

The assay was immunoSEQ multiplex PCR, and TCRdb's table has in-frame clones only and misses some. The sample carries about 2.4 million clones, 80% to 95% recorded once. The sample was naive CD4+ T cells from PBMCs. Stated subset: CD45RA+ positively selected. This clonotype originated in a man between 18 and 35 years old in good health. Some clones in this sample may be carry-over from other donors' samples.

CDR3 region: CASSVLAGAHEQFF. The CDR3 DNA reads as TGTGCCAGCAGTGTACTAGCGGGAGCGCATGAGCAGTTCTTC. The rearrangement uses TRBV27 and TRBJ2-1; TRBD2 matches 11 bases. J was trimmed by 8 bases and V by 5 bases; bases with no gene match: 5. This CDR3 has 14 amino acids. From germline, CDR1 is MNHEY and CDR2 SMNVEV (reference sequence).